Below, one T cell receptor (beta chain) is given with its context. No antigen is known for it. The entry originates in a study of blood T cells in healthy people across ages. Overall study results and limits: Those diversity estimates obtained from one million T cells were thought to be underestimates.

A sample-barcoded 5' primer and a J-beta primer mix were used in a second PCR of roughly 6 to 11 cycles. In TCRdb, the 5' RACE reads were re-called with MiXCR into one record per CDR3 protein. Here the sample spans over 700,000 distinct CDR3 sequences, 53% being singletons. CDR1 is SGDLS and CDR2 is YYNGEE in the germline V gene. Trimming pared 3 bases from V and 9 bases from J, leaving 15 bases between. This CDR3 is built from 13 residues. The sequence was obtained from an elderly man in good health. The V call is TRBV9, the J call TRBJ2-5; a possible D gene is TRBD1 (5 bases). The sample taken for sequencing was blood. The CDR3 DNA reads TGTGCCAGCAGCGGAGGAGACAGTTCGTCCCAGTACTTC. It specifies CASSGGDSSSQYF.